This T cell receptor (beta chain) was found in a study of cytotoxic CD8 clonotypes in ibrutinib-treated CLL. Findings of the study overall: Clonality went up at ibrutinib response and then declined back toward baseline at progression.

To note about this clone: Its antigen is undetermined.

This CDR3 is 16 amino acids long. The germline CDR1 and CDR2 sequences are WSHSY and SAAADI. With 6 bases clipped from V and 3 bases from J, the junction kept 8 bases outside the gene matches. Method: immunoSEQ multiplex PCR; TCRdb's copy keeps in-frame clones and lacks some. The sample contains 150,000 to 250,000 clones, about 72% of which appear only once. The chain uses TRBV10-2 and TRBJ2-7; 13 bases are shared with TRBD2. The sequencing used PBMCs, collected after 24 months of ibrutinib treatment. The receptor was isolated from a human donor with chronic lymphocytic leukemia. The CDR3 DNA reads TGCGCCAGCAGGGGCGGGACTAGCGGGACCATCTACGAGCAGTACTTC. Protein product: CASRGGTSGTIYEQYF.